Each of the 27 T cell receptor beta chains below was sequenced from the same sample in a study of T cells expressing NK-cell markers. TCRdb derives one entry per CDR3 protein from the 5' RACE reads, leaving out DNA. This sample's table has about 260,000 distinct CDR3 sequences. Sequenced: blood T cells: a sorted CD56 or NKG2C T cell subset, CD4+ or CD8+ T cells, or bulk PBMC T cells (not recorded which). The receptors stem from a woman aged 18-69 years in good health.

The rearrangement links TRBV29-1 to TRBJ2-3; with no DNA, the TCRdb D assignment of TRBD1 cannot be verified. CDR1 and CDR2 (germline): SQVTM, ANQGSEA. The CDR3 is 14 residues long. This CDR3 is CSGRQGSFTDTQYF.

The chain combines TRBV20-1 with TRBJ2-3. The CDR3 spans 14 residues. Germline V CDR1 and CDR2: DFQATT, SNEGSKA (reference sequence). CDR3 region: CSASVRSITDTQYF.

This chain connects TRBV27 to TRBJ1-1; the D call of TRBD1 rests on TCRdb alone, since no DNA is present to check it. Germline V CDR1 and CDR2: MNHEY, SMNVEV (reference sequence). CDR3 length: 14 residues. This CDR3 reads CASSRQNLNTEAFF.

This sequence joins TRBV20-1 and TRBJ2-3; TCRdb proposes TRBD2, but this gene call is untestable without DNA. From germline, CDR1 is DFQATT and CDR2 SNEGSKA (reference sequence). CDR3 length equals 14 residues. The CDR3 sequence is CSARGGRVTDTQYF.

The rearrangement links TRBV9 to TRBJ1-5; TCRdb proposes TRBD1, but this gene call is untestable without DNA. This CDR3 comprises 13 residues. CDR1 and CDR2 from the germline V gene are SGDLS and YYNGEE. The CDR3: CASSVGGYQPQHF.

V usage is TRBV12-3 or TRBV12-4 and J usage is TRBJ1-2; TCRdb lists TRBD1, though no DNA is available to test this call. This CDR3 has 13 amino acids. The CDR3 sequence is CASSLTGVYGYTF.

The chain carries TRBV5-1 and TRBJ1-1. In germline, CDR1 is SGHRS, CDR2 YFSETQ. There are 15 residues in the CDR3. The CDR3: CASSLVVGDKTEAFF.

The rearrangement links TRBV5-1 to TRBJ1-2. There are 13 residues in the CDR3. The germline V gene has CDR1 SGHRS and CDR2 YFSETQ. This chain's CDR3 is CASSRDPIYGYTF.

The chain couples TRBV20-1 to TRBJ2-1; the TCRdb call, TRBD2, lacks DNA for checking. Germline V gene data show CDR1 as DFQATT and CDR2 as SNEGSKA (reference sequence). The CDR3 is made up of 15 amino acids. CDR3: CSAKGLAGGYNEQFF.

This rearrangement joins TRBV11-2 to TRBJ2-3; TCRdb picks TRBD2, but there is no DNA to check that call. Looked up from germline, CDR1 is SGHAT and CDR2 is FQNNGV. CDR3 length equals 16 residues. The CDR3 loop reads CASSFIWRGGRDTQYF.

V and J are TRBV29-1 and TRBJ1-1. Germline V lookup: CDR1 SQVTM, CDR2 ANQGSEA. The CDR3 is 11 residues long. The CDR3 region is CSGLASAEAFF.

The chain uses TRBV29-1 and TRBJ2-1. CDR1 is SQVTM, CDR2 ANQGSEA, per germline. The CDR3 totals 13 residues. This CDR3 reads CSGLGLLNNEQFF.

The chain recombines TRBV20-1 with TRBJ2-1; the TCRdb call, TRBD2, lacks DNA for checking. This CDR3 comprises 11 residues. Germline values: CDR1 DFQATT, CDR2 SNEGSKA (reference sequence). The CDR3 sequence is CSALLEVEQFF.

J is TRBJ2-5 and V is TRBV29-1; TCRdb indicates TRBD1, and absent DNA this call remains unverified. There are 12 residues in the CDR3. Germline assignment: CDR1 SQVTM and CDR2 ANQGSEA. CDR3 in amino acids: CSVEGPDETQYF.

V gene TRBV27 combines with J gene TRBJ1-2. Germline V lookup: CDR1 MNHEY, CDR2 SMNVEV (reference sequence). This CDR3 has 13 residues. CDR3 sequence: CASARARFYGYTF.

V and J are TRBV29-1 and TRBJ2-5; TCRdb's D call, TRBD1, is unchecked because there is no DNA. CDR1 and CDR2 (germline): SQVTM, ANQGSEA. This CDR3 spans 12 amino acids. This CDR3 reads CSSTAGLETQYF.

The chain uses TRBV29-1 and TRBJ2-7; the TRBD1 assignment by TCRdb is unverifiable without DNA. The germline gives CDR1 SQVTM, CDR2 ANQGSEA. This CDR3 is built from 12 residues. The CDR3 reads CSVESGQGKQYF.

This chain links TRBV7-8 with TRBJ2-2; the D call from TCRdb, TRBD1, cannot be confirmed without DNA. This CDR3 spans 15 amino acids. CDR1 is SGHVS, CDR2 FQNEAQ, per germline. This CDR3 reads CASSPRDKNTGELFF. Full variable domain (remainder filled in from reference TRBV7-8 and TRBJ2-2): GAGVSQSPRYKVAKRGQDVALRCDPISGHVSLFWYQQALGQGPEFLTYFQNEAQLDKSGLPSDRFFAERPEGSVSTLKIQRTQQEDSAVYLCASSPRDKNTGELFFGEGSRLTVL.

The rearrangement uses TRBV12-3 or TRBV12-4 and TRBJ2-2. CDR3 length: 14 residues. The CDR3 spells CASRIWGNTGELFF.

The rearrangement links TRBV12-3 or TRBV12-4 to TRBJ1-2; TCRdb proposes TRBD1, but this gene call is untestable without DNA. This CDR3 is 14 amino acids long. CDR3 region: CASSLTGYSYGYTF.

The chain combines TRBV29-1 with TRBJ1-2; the D call of TRBD1 rests on TCRdb alone, since no DNA is present to check it. This CDR3 is 13 amino acids long. Germline values: CDR1 SQVTM, CDR2 ANQGSEA. The CDR3 sequence is CSVVGTGFDGYTF.

J is TRBJ1-5 and V is TRBV27. The CDR3 contains 13 residues. Germline V CDR1 and CDR2: MNHEY, SMNVEV (reference sequence). CDR3 loop: CASGALAGQPQHF.

The V call is TRBV7-2, the J call TRBJ2-3; TCRdb's D gene call, TRBD1, goes unchecked for lack of DNA. The CDR3 consists of 15 residues. Germline V lookup: CDR1 SGHTA, CDR2 FQGNSA. The CDR3 sequence is CASSADSFSTDTQYF.

The chain recombines TRBV20-1 with TRBJ2-3. CDR3 length: 14 amino acids. Per germline, CDR1 DFQATT and CDR2 SNEGSKA (reference sequence). CDR3 sequence reads: CSAREGSITDTQYF.

The chain links TRBV7-2 to TRBJ2-3; TCRdb designates TRBD2, a call that cannot be tested without DNA. The CDR3 has 16 amino acids. The germline V gene has CDR1 SGHTA and CDR2 FQGNSA. The CDR3 here is CASSLARPSGTDTQYF.

This chain links TRBV20-1 with TRBJ2-3; the TRBD2 assignment by TCRdb is unverifiable without DNA. The CDR3 is made up of 16 amino acids. CDR1 is DFQATT and CDR2 is SNEGSKA in the germline V gene (reference sequence). The CDR3 here is CSAREKRERSTDTQYF.

J is TRBJ2-1 and V is TRBV7-2; TCRdb's assignment of TRBD1 cannot be checked, as there is no DNA. The length of the CDR3 is 15 residues. Germline V CDR1 and CDR2: SGHTA, FQGNSA. The CDR3 sequence: CASSPPGSSYNEQFF.